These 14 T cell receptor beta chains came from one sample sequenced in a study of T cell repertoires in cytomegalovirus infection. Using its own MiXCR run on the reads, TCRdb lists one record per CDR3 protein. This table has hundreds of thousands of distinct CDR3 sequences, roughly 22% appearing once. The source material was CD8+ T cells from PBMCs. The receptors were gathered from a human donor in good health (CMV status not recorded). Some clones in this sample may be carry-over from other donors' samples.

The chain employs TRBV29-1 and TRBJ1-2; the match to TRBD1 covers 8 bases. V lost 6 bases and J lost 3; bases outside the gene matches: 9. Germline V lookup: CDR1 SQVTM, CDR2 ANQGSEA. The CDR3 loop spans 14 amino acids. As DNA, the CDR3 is TGCAGCGTCCCACAGGGGGGGAAGTACTATGGCTACACCTTC. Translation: CSVPQGGKYYGYTF.

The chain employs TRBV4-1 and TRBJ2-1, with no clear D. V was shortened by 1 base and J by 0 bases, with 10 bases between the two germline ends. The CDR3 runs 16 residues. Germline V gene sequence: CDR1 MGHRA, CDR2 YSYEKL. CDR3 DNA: TGCGCCAGCAGCCAAGTGTGGCTTAGCTCCTACAATGAGCAGTTCTTC. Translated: CASSQVWLSSYNEQFF.

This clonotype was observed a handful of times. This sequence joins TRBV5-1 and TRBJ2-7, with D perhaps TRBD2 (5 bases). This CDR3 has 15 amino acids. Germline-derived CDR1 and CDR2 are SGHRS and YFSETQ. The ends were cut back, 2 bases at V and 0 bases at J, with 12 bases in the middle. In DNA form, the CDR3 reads TGCGCCAGCAGCTTATCCGAGGGCCCCTCCTACGAGCAGTACTTC. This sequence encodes CASSLSEGPSYEQYF.

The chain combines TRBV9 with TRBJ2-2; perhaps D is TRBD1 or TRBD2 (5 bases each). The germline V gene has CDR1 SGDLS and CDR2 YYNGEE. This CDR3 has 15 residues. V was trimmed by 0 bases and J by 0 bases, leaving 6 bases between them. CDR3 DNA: TGTGCCAGCAGCGTAGGGGACCCGAACACCGGGGAGCTGTTTTTT. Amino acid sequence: CASSVGDPNTGELFF.

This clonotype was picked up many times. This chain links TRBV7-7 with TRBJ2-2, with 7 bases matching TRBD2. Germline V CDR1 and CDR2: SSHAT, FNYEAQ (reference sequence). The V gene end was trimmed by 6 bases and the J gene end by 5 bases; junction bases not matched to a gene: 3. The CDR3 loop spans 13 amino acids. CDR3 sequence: CASRPGGTGELFF. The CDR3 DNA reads TGTGCCAGCAGGCCGGGAGGAACCGGGGAGCTGTTTTTT. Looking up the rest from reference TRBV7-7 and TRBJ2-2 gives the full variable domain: GAGVSQSPRYKVTKRGQDVTLRCDPISSHATLYWYQQALGQGPEFLTYFNYEAQPDKSGLPSDRFSAERPEGSISTLTIQRTEQRDSAMYRCASRPGGTGELFFGEGSRLTVL.

CDR3 bases: TGCAGTGCTCGGGACAGTGATCAGCCCCAGCATTTT. This codes for CSARDSDQPQHF. This rearrangement joins TRBV20-1 to TRBJ1-5; the match to TRBD1 covers 7 bases. With 5 bases clipped from V and 5 bases from J, the junction kept 3 bases outside the gene matches. The CDR3 extends over 12 amino acids. Germline CDR1 is DFQATT and CDR2 is SNEGSKA (reference sequence).

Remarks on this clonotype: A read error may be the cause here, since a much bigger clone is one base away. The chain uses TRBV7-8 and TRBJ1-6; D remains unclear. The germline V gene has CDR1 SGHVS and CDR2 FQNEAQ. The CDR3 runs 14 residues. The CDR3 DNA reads TGTGCCAGCAGCTTCCAGGACTATAATTCATCCCTCCACTTT. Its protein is CASSFQDYNSSLHF.

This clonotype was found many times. The CDR3 here is CASSSFAGGYEQYF. The CDR3 DNA reads as TGTGCCAGCAGTTCCTTTGCCGGGGGCTACGAGCAGTACTTC. This sequence joins TRBV7-2 and TRBJ2-7; D may be TRBD2 (6 bases). V lost 6 bases to trimming and J lost 3 bases, with 15 bases between them. The V gene's germline CDR1 is SGHTA and CDR2 FQGNSA. This CDR3 has 14 residues.

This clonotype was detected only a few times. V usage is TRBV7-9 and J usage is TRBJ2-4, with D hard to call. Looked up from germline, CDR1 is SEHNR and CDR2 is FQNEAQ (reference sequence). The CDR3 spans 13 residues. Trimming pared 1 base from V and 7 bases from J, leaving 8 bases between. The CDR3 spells CASSLVGDNIQYF. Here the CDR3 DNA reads TGTGCCAGCAGCTTAGTTGGAGACAACATTCAGTACTTC.

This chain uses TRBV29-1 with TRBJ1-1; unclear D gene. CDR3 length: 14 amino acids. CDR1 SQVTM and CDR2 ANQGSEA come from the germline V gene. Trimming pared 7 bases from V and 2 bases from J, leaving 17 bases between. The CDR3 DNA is TGCAGCGCCGACCAAGAGACGCTAAACACTGAAGCTTTCTTT. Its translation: CSADQETLNTEAFF.

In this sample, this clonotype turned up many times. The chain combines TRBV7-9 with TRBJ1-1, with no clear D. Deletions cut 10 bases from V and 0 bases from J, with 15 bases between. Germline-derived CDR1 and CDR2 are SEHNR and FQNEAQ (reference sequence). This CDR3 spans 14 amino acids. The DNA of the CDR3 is TGTGCCACAATTGGGTACCCCGTGAACACTGAAGCTTTCTTT. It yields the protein CATIGYPVNTEAFF. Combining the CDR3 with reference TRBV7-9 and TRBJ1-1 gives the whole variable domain DTGVSQNPRHKITKRGQNVTFRCDPISEHNRLYWYRQTLGQGPEFLTYFQNEAQLEKSRLLSDRFSAERPKGSFSTLEIQRTEQGDSAMYLCATIGYPVNTEAFFGQGTRLTVV.

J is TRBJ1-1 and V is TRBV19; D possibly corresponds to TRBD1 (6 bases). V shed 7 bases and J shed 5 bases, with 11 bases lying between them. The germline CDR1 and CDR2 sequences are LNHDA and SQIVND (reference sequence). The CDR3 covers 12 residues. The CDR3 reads CASKTGWTEAFF. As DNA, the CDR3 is TGTGCCAGTAAAACAGGGTGGACTGAAGCTTTCTTT.

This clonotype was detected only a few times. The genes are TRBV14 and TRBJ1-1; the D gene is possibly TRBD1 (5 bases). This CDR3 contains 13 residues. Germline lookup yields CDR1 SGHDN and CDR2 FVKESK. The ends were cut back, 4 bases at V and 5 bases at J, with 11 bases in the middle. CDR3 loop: CASSLLQGTEAFF. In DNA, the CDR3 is TGTGCCAGCAGCCTCCTTCAGGGTACTGAAGCTTTCTTT.

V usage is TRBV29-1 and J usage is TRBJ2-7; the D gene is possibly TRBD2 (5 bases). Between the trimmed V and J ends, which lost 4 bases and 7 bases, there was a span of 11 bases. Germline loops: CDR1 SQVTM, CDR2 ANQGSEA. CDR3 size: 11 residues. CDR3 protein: CSVVRSGEQYF. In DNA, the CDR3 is TGCAGCGTTGTTCGGTCGGGGGAGCAGTACTTC.